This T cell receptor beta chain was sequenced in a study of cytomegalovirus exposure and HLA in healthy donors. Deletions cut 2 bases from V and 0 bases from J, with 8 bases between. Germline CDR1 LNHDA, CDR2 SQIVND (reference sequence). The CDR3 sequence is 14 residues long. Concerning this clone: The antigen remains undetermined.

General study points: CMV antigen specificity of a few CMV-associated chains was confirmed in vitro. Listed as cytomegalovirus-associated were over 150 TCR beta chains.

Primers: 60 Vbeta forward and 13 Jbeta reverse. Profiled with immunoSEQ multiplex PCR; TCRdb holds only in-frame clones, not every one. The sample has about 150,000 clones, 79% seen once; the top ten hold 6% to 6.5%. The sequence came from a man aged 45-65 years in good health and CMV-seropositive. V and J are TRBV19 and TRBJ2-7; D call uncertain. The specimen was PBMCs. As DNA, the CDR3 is TGTGCCAGTAGTATAAGCGTACACTCCTACGAGCAGTACTTC. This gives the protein CASSISVHSYEQYF. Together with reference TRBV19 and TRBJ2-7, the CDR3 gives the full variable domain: DGGITQSPKYLFRKEGQNVTLSCEQNLNHDAMYWYRQDPGQGLRLIYYSQIVNDFQKGDIAEGYSVSREKKESFPLTVTSAQKNPTAFYLCASSISVHSYEQYFGPGTRLTVT.